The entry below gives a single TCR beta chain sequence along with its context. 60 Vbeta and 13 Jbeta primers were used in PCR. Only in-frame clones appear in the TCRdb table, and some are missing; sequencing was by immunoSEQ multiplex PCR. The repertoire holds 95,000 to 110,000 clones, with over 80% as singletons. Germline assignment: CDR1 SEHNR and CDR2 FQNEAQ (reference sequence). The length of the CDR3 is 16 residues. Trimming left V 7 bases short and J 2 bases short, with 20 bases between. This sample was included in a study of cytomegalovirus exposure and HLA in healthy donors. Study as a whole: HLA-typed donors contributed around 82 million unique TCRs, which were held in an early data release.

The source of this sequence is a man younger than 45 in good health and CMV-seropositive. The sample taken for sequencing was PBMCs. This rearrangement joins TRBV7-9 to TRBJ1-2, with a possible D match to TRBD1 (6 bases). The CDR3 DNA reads TGTGCCAGCATCCTCTTAAGTAGGGGGTCAAACTATGGCTACACCTTC. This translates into CASILLSRGSNYGYTF.